The clone carrying this TCR beta chain was seen just once. These data belong to a study of blood T cell repertoires in COVID-19. Sequencing used immunoSEQ multiplex PCR; TCRdb keeps in-frame clones, though not all of them. Among about 62,000 clones listed, under 85% were seen once. Sequencing was done on a sample of peripheral blood. The sequence derives from a woman in her forties or fifties with active or convalescent COVID-19.

CDR3 region: CASSPGQGSREAFF. CDR3 DNA sequence: TGTGCCAGCAGCCCCGGACAGGGCTCGAGGGAAGCTTTCTTT. The rearrangement uses TRBV2 and TRBJ1-1; TRBD1 aligns across 8 bases. The CDR3 consists of 14 residues. Unmatched junction bases numbered 11, after V lost 6 bases and J lost 8 bases. The V gene's germline CDR1 is SNHLY and CDR2 FYNNEI. Together with reference TRBV2 and TRBJ1-1, the CDR3 gives the full variable domain: EPEVTQTPSHQVTQMGQEVILRCVPISNHLYFYWYRQILGQKVEFLVSFYNNEISEKSEIFDDQFSVERPDGSNFTLKIRSTKLEDSAMYFCASSPGQGSREAFFGQGTRLTVV.